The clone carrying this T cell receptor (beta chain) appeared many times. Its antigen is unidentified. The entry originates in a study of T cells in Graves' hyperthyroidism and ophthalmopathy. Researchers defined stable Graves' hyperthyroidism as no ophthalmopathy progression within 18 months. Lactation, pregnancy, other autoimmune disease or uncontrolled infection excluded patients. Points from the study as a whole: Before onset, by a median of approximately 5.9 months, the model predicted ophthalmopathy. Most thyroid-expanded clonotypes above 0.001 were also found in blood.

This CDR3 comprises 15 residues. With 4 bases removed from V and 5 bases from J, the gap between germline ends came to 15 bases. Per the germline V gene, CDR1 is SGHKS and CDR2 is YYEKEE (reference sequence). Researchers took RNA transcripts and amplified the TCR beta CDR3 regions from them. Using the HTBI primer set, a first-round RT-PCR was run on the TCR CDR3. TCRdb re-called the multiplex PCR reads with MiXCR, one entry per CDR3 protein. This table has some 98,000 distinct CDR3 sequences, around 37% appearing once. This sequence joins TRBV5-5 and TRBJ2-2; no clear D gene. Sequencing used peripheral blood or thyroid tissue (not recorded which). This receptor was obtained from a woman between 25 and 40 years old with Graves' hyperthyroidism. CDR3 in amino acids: CASSHGPSPTGELFF. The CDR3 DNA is TGTGCCAGCAGCCACGGACCCTCTCCGACCGGGGAGCTGTTTTTT.